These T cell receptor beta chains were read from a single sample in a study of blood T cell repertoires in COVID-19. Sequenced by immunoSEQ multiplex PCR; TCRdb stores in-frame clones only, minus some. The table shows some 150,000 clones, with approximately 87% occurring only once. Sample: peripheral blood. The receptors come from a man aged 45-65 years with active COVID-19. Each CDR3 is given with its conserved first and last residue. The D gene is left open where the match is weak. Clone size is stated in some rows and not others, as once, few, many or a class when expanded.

CDR3aa: CASSLNSATYEQYF
CDR3nt: TGTGCCAGCAGCTTGAACTCCGCTACCTACGAGCAGTACTTC
v_gene: TRBV5-4
d_gene: .
j_gene: TRBJ2-7
abundance: .

CDR3aa: CASSLGDRDLEKLFF
CDR3nt: TGCGCCAGCAGCTTGGGGGACAGGGACTTGGAAAAACTGTTTTTT
v_gene: TRBV5-1
d_gene: TRBD1
j_gene: TRBJ1-4
abundance: .

CDR3aa: CASSWGLNGNQPQHF
CDR3nt: TGTGCCAGCAGCTGGGGGCTAAATGGCAATCAGCCCCAGCATTTT
v_gene: TRBV6-6
d_gene: .
j_gene: TRBJ1-5
abundance: .

CDR3aa: CASSRILTGVTGELFF
CDR3nt: TGTGCCAGCAGCCGGATTTTAACAGGGGTCACCGGGGAGCTGTTTTTT
v_gene: TRBV11-2
d_gene: TRBD1
j_gene: TRBJ2-2
abundance: .

CDR3aa: CSASRGDTQYF
CDR3nt: TGCAGTGCCTCGCGGGGGGATACGCAGTATTTT
v_gene: TRBV20-1
d_gene: TRBD2
j_gene: TRBJ2-3
abundance: .

CDR3aa: CASRGGLRSNEQFF
CDR3nt: TGTGCCAGCAGGGGGGGGCTGAGGTCCAATGAGCAGTTCTTC
v_gene: TRBV7-2
d_gene: .
j_gene: TRBJ2-1
abundance: .

CDR3aa: CSASERGAGQETQYF
CDR3nt: TGCAGTGCTAGTGAGCGGGGGGCGGGCCAAGAGACCCAGTACTTC
v_gene: TRBV20-1
d_gene: TRBD2
j_gene: TRBJ2-5
abundance: .

CDR3aa: CSASGGRHEQYF
CDR3nt: TGCAGTGCTAGTGGAGGGAGGCACGAGCAGTACTTC
v_gene: TRBV20-1
d_gene: .
j_gene: TRBJ2-7
abundance: few

CDR3aa: CASSPPQGGGRETQYF
CDR3nt: TGTGCCAGCAGTCCCCCCCAGGGCGGGGGGAGGGAGACCCAGTACTTC
v_gene: TRBV6-6
d_gene: TRBD2
j_gene: TRBJ2-5
abundance: .

CDR3aa: CASSSTGTGVEAFF
CDR3nt: TGTGCCAGCAGTTCCACCGGGACAGGGGTAGAAGCTTTCTTT
v_gene: TRBV7-2
d_gene: TRBD1
j_gene: TRBJ1-1
abundance: .

CDR3aa: CASSQAAGGGEKLFF
CDR3nt: TGTGCCAGCAGCCAGGCGGCAGGGGGCGGAGAAAAACTGTTTTTT
v_gene: TRBV7-2
d_gene: TRBD1
j_gene: TRBJ1-4
abundance: once

CDR3aa: CASRRGDLGTGELFF
CDR3nt: TGTGCCAGTAGACGGGGGGACCTAGGGACCGGGGAGCTGTTTTTT
v_gene: TRBV6-5
d_gene: TRBD2
j_gene: TRBJ2-2
abundance: .

CDR3aa: CASTLRDSSLGYTF
CDR3nt: TGTGCCAGCACCCTAAGGGACAGCTCTCTTGGCTACACCTTC
v_gene: TRBV7-2
d_gene: TRBD1
j_gene: TRBJ1-2
abundance: .

CDR3aa: CASSLDRGQANYGYTF
CDR3nt: TGTGCCAGCAGTTTGGACAGGGGCCAAGCTAACTATGGCTACACCTTC
v_gene: TRBV2
d_gene: TRBD1
j_gene: TRBJ1-2
abundance: once

CDR3aa: CAISELGVPGTVGSGNTIYF
CDR3nt: TGTGCCATCAGTGAGTTAGGGGTTCCCGGGACAGTGGGATCTGGAAACACCATATATTTT
v_gene: TRBV10-3
d_gene: TRBD1
j_gene: TRBJ1-3
abundance: few

CDR3aa: CASSDNNYGYTF
CDR3nt: TGTGCCAGCTCAGACAATAACTATGGCTACACCTTC
v_gene: TRBV18
d_gene: .
j_gene: TRBJ1-2
abundance: few

CDR3aa: CASRAGGPEAFF
CDR3nt: TGTGCCAGCAGAGCAGGCGGGCCTGAAGCTTTCTTT
v_gene: TRBV6-5
d_gene: .
j_gene: TRBJ1-1
abundance: once

CDR3aa: CASRGGQAYEQYF
CDR3nt: TGTGCCAGCAGGGGGGGACAGGCCTACGAGCAGTACTTC
v_gene: TRBV28
d_gene: TRBD1
j_gene: TRBJ2-7
abundance: .

CDR3aa: CASSRTGYGYTF
CDR3nt: TGTGCCAGCAGCCGGACAGGGTATGGCTACACCTTC
v_gene: TRBV3-1/TRBV3-2
d_gene: TRBD1
j_gene: TRBJ1-2
abundance: .

CDR3aa: CASSPTGQSNQPQHF
CDR3nt: TGTGCCAGCAGCCCAACCGGACAGAGCAATCAGCCCCAGCATTTT
v_gene: TRBV5-8
d_gene: .
j_gene: TRBJ1-5
abundance: .

CDR3aa: CASISRDRVYEQYF
CDR3nt: TGTGCCAGCATCTCACGGGACAGGGTCTACGAGCAGTACTTC
v_gene: TRBV21-1
d_gene: .
j_gene: TRBJ2-7
abundance: .

CDR3aa: CASRDRVNTEAFF
CDR3nt: TGTGCCAGCAGGGACAGGGTGAACACTGAAGCTTTCTTT
v_gene: TRBV2
d_gene: TRBD1
j_gene: TRBJ1-1
abundance: .

CDR3aa: CSARAGHEQYF
CDR3nt: TGCAGTGCTAGAGCAGGGCACGAGCAGTACTTC
v_gene: TRBV20-1
d_gene: .
j_gene: TRBJ2-7
abundance: few

CDR3aa: CASSQGQGRNTIYF
CDR3nt: TGTGCCAGCAGCCAAGGACAGGGACGAAACACCATATATTTT
v_gene: TRBV3-1/TRBV3-2
d_gene: TRBD1
j_gene: TRBJ1-3
abundance: .

CDR3aa: CASSPGDRGSNQPQHF
CDR3nt: TGTGCCAGCAGCCCGGGGGATAGGGGTAGCAATCAGCCCCAGCATTTT
v_gene: TRBV27
d_gene: .
j_gene: TRBJ1-5
abundance: .

CDR3aa: CASSPRQGNGKLFF
CDR3nt: TGTGCCAGCAGCCCAAGACAGGGGAACGGAAAACTGTTTTTT
v_gene: TRBV5-8
d_gene: TRBD1
j_gene: TRBJ1-4
abundance: once

CDR3aa: CASSPGGAGEKLFF
CDR3nt: TGTGCCAGCAGCCCAGGGGGCGCGGGAGAAAAACTGTTTTTT
v_gene: TRBV7-2
d_gene: TRBD1
j_gene: TRBJ1-4
abundance: .

CDR3aa: CASIQGTGTEAFF
CDR3nt: TGTGCCAGCATACAGGGGACGGGGACTGAAGCTTTCTTT
v_gene: TRBV25-1
d_gene: TRBD1
j_gene: TRBJ1-1
abundance: .

CDR3aa: CASSLAADSGANVLTF
CDR3nt: TGCGCCAGCAGCTTGGCCGCGGACTCTGGGGCCAACGTCCTGACTTTC
v_gene: TRBV5-1
d_gene: .
j_gene: TRBJ2-6
abundance: .

CDR3aa: CASSLEQAYSPLHF
CDR3nt: TGTGCCAGCAGCTTGGAACAGGCGTATTCACCCCTCCACTTT
v_gene: TRBV5-4
d_gene: .
j_gene: TRBJ1-6
abundance: .

CDR3aa: CASTPRVTEAFF
CDR3nt: TGTGCCAGCACCCCCAGGGTCACTGAAGCTTTCTTT
v_gene: TRBV7-2
d_gene: .
j_gene: TRBJ1-1
abundance: .

CDR3aa: CASSIETGGGETQYF
CDR3nt: TGTGCCAGTAGTATAGAGACAGGGGGCGGAGAGACCCAGTACTTC
v_gene: TRBV19
d_gene: TRBD1
j_gene: TRBJ2-5
abundance: .

CDR3aa: CASSLKVGQGANTGELFF
CDR3nt: TGTGCCAGCAGCTTAAAGGTGGGGCAGGGGGCGAACACCGGGGAGCTGTTTTTT
v_gene: TRBV11-2
d_gene: TRBD1
j_gene: TRBJ2-2
abundance: few

CDR3aa: CASSPTLDRAGYTF
CDR3nt: TGCGCCAGCAGCCCTACTCTCGACAGGGCGGGCTACACCTTC
v_gene: TRBV4-3
d_gene: TRBD1
j_gene: TRBJ1-2
abundance: once

CDR3aa: CASSEGTGPYEQYF
CDR3nt: TGTGCCAGCAGTGAAGGGACAGGGCCCTACGAGCAGTACTTC
v_gene: TRBV6-1
d_gene: TRBD1
j_gene: TRBJ2-7
abundance: .

CDR3aa: CASSSRGYNEQFF
CDR3nt: TGCGCCAGCAGCTCACGGGGCTACAATGAGCAGTTCTTC
v_gene: TRBV5-1
d_gene: .
j_gene: TRBJ2-1
abundance: .

CDR3aa: CASSRPVRGVGEQFF
CDR3nt: TGTGCCAGCAGCCGGCCGGTGCGGGGGGTCGGTGAGCAGTTCTTC
v_gene: TRBV7-9
d_gene: TRBD2
j_gene: TRBJ2-1
abundance: .

CDR3aa: CASGLRDSGVTEAFF
CDR3nt: TGTGCTAGTGGTCTCCGGGACAGCGGAGTGACTGAAGCTTTCTTT
v_gene: TRBV12-5
d_gene: TRBD1
j_gene: TRBJ1-1
abundance: .

CDR3aa: CASSQGAPLDEQFF
CDR3nt: TGTGCCAGCTCGCAGGGGGCGCCTTTGGATGAGCAGTTCTTC
v_gene: TRBV18
d_gene: TRBD1
j_gene: TRBJ2-1
abundance: few

CDR3aa: CASSLYSGGNTGELFF
CDR3nt: TGTGCCAGCAGCTTGTATAGCGGGGGGAACACCGGGGAGCTGTTTTTT
v_gene: TRBV13
d_gene: TRBD2
j_gene: TRBJ2-2
abundance: .

CDR3aa: CASGFTGLHGYTF
CDR3nt: TGTGCTAGTGGTTTCACAGGGTTGCACGGCTACACCTTC
v_gene: TRBV12-5
d_gene: .
j_gene: TRBJ1-2
abundance: .

CDR3aa: CASSQLGQRVQETQYF
CDR3nt: TGTGCCAGCAGCCAACTCGGACAGCGAGTCCAAGAGACCCAGTACTTC
v_gene: TRBV27
d_gene: .
j_gene: TRBJ2-5
abundance: .